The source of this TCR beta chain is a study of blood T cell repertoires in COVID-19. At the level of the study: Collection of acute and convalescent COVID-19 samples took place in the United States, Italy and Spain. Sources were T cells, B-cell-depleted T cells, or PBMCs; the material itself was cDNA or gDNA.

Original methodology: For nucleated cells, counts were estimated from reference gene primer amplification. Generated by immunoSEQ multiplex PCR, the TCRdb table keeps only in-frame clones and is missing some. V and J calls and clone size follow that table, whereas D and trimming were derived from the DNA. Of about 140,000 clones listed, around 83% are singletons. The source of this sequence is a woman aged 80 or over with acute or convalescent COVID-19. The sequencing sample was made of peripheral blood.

CDR3 protein: CASSSLNHGQGAGQTQYF. CDR3 DNA sequence: TGTGCCAGCAGTTCATTGAATCACGGACAGGGGGCTGGTCAGACCCAGTACTTC. V and J are TRBV28 and TRBJ2-5; 11 bases map to TRBD1. Germline V gives CDR1 MDHEN, CDR2 SYDVKM. V lost 4 bases, J lost 6 bases, and 16 bases stayed unmatched. The CDR3 is made up of 18 amino acids. Full variable domain (missing parts from reference TRBV28 and TRBJ2-5): DVKVTQSSRYLVKRTGEKVFLECVQDMDHENMFWYRQDPGLGLRLIYFSYDVKMKEKGDIPEGYSVSREKKERFSLILESASTNQTSMYLCASSSLNHGQGAGQTQYFGPGTRLLVL.